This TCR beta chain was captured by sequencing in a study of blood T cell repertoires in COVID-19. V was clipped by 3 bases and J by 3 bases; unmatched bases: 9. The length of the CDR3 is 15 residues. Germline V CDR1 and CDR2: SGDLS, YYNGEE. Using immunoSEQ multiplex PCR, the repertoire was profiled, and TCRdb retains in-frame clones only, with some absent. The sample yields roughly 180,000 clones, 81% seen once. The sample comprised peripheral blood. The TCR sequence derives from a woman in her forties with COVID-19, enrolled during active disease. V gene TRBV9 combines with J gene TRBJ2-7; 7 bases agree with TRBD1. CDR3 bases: TGTGCCAGCAGCGAGGGCAGGGGGTCCCTCTACGAGCAGTACTTC. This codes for CASSEGRGSLYEQYF.